A selection of T cell receptor beta chains follows, all from one sample in a study of control samples from healthy donors and cancer patients. Profiled with immunoSEQ multiplex PCR; TCRdb holds only in-frame clones, not every one. The repertoire has fewer than 200,000 clones, 90% to 95% of them found once; the top ten carry approximately 4%. Sequenced: blood. These receptors were taken from a woman aged 60-75 years in good health. Both conserved end residues are part of each CDR3. Fields, in order: J gene, D gene, V gene, clone size, CDR3 DNA, CDR3 protein. The D gene is left open where the match is weak. Clone size, where shown, is once, few, many, or a class for clones that have expanded.

J gene: TRBJ2-7; D gene: .; V gene: TRBV5-4; clone size: .; CDR3 DNA: TGTGCCAGCAGCTTCCCCGCAGGCGAGCAGTACTTC; CDR3 protein: CASSFPAGEQYF
J gene: TRBJ1-2; D gene: .; V gene: TRBV7-2; clone size: .; CDR3 DNA: TGTGCCAGCAGCTTATATGGTGTGGTTTCTGGTGGCTACACCTTC; CDR3 protein: CASSLYGVVSGGYTF
J gene: TRBJ1-4; D gene: TRBD1; V gene: TRBV19; clone size: few; CDR3 DNA: TGTGCCACCCACGACAGGGCCGAAAAACTGTTTTTT; CDR3 protein: CATHDRAEKLFF
J gene: TRBJ2-7; D gene: .; V gene: TRBV7-2; clone size: .; CDR3 DNA: TGTGCCAGCAGCCCCCGGACGGGCTCCTACGAGCAGTACTTC; CDR3 protein: CASSPRTGSYEQYF
J gene: TRBJ1-4; D gene: .; V gene: TRBV7-9; clone size: .; CDR3 DNA: TGTGCCAGCAGAGACCAAGCAACTAATGAAAAACTGTTTTTT; CDR3 protein: CASRDQATNEKLFF
J gene: TRBJ1-1; D gene: .; V gene: TRBV27; clone size: .; CDR3 DNA: TGTGCCAGCAGTTTATTAGGGAACACTGAAGCTTTCTTT; CDR3 protein: CASSLLGNTEAFF
J gene: TRBJ1-2; D gene: .; V gene: TRBV9; clone size: .; CDR3 DNA: TGTGCCAGCAGCCCCCCTTTGCACCGGGCGGGTGGCTACACCTTC; CDR3 protein: CASSPPLHRAGGYTF
J gene: TRBJ2-1; D gene: .; V gene: TRBV5-1; clone size: .; CDR3 DNA: TGCGCCAGCGGCCAAAACCTGGGAAATGAGCAGTTCTTC; CDR3 protein: CASGQNLGNEQFF
J gene: TRBJ2-3; D gene: TRBD2; V gene: TRBV19; clone size: .; CDR3 DNA: TGTGCCAGTAGTTCCCAGGCGGGAGCAGATACGCAGTATTTT; CDR3 protein: CASSSQAGADTQYF
J gene: TRBJ1-5; D gene: .; V gene: TRBV6-2/TRBV6-3; clone size: .; CDR3 DNA: TGTGCCAGCAGCCGGGACGGGGGACCCGATCAGCCCCAGCATTTT; CDR3 protein: CASSRDGGPDQPQHF
J gene: TRBJ1-1; D gene: .; V gene: TRBV6-4; clone size: .; CDR3 DNA: TGTGCCAGCAGTGACTTTCCGAACACTGAAGCTTTCTTT; CDR3 protein: CASSDFPNTEAFF
J gene: TRBJ2-7; D gene: .; V gene: TRBV10-3; clone size: .; CDR3 DNA: TGTGCCGCCAGGGGAAGGGACGAGCAGTACTTC; CDR3 protein: CAARGRDEQYF
J gene: TRBJ1-2; D gene: .; V gene: TRBV27; clone size: .; CDR3 DNA: TGTGCCAGCAGTCCTCTTTACCGGGACACTAACTATGGCTACACCTTC; CDR3 protein: CASSPLYRDTNYGYTF
J gene: TRBJ2-5; D gene: TRBD2; V gene: TRBV3-1/TRBV3-2; clone size: .; CDR3 DNA: TGTGCCAGCAGCCAGGGCGGGGGGCCCCAAGAGACCCAGTACTTC; CDR3 protein: CASSQGGGPQETQYF
J gene: TRBJ1-3; D gene: .; V gene: TRBV12-3/TRBV12-4; clone size: .; CDR3 DNA: TGTGCCAGCAGACTCTCTGGAAACACCATATATTTT; CDR3 protein: CASRLSGNTIYF
J gene: TRBJ2-1; D gene: TRBD2; V gene: TRBV2; clone size: .; CDR3 DNA: TGTGCCAGCAGGCGGACTAGCGGGGGGGACAATGAGCAGTTCTTC; CDR3 protein: CASRRTSGGDNEQFF
J gene: TRBJ2-5; D gene: .; V gene: TRBV7-9; clone size: .; CDR3 DNA: TGTGCCAGCTCCTCGGGGGAGACCCAGTACTTC; CDR3 protein: CASSSGETQYF
J gene: TRBJ2-3; D gene: .; V gene: TRBV27; clone size: .; CDR3 DNA: TGTGCCAGCAGTTTATGGCAAGGCACAGATACGCAGTATTTT; CDR3 protein: CASSLWQGTDTQYF
J gene: TRBJ2-3; D gene: .; V gene: TRBV2; clone size: .; CDR3 DNA: TGTGCCAGCACTCTCTTGTGGGGGGATACGCAGTATTTT; CDR3 protein: CASTLLWGDTQYF
J gene: TRBJ2-5; D gene: .; V gene: TRBV11-3; clone size: .; CDR3 DNA: TGTGCCAGCCCCTTCCGGGACAAACAAGAGACCCAGTACTTC; CDR3 protein: CASPFRDKQETQYF
J gene: TRBJ1-1; D gene: .; V gene: TRBV2; clone size: .; CDR3 DNA: TGTGCCAGCAGTCAGGCAGTAGAAGCTTTCTTT; CDR3 protein: CASSQAVEAFF
J gene: TRBJ1-5; D gene: TRBD1; V gene: TRBV7-2; clone size: .; CDR3 DNA: TGTGCCAGCAGCTTAGTAGTCCAGGGGGCTTTTAATCAGCCCCAGCATTTT; CDR3 protein: CASSLVVQGAFNQPQHF
J gene: TRBJ2-5; D gene: .; V gene: TRBV3-1/TRBV3-2; clone size: .; CDR3 DNA: TGTGCCAGCAGCCGGGACTACCAAGAGACCCAGTACTTC; CDR3 protein: CASSRDYQETQYF
J gene: TRBJ1-2; D gene: TRBD1; V gene: TRBV5-4; clone size: .; CDR3 DNA: TGTGCCAGCAGTCCAGACAGGGTGGACTATGGCTACACCTTC; CDR3 protein: CASSPDRVDYGYTF
J gene: TRBJ2-2; D gene: .; V gene: TRBV11-3; clone size: once; CDR3 DNA: TGTGCCAGCAGCTTAGACAACAGGGAATCCGGGGAGCTGTTTTTT; CDR3 protein: CASSLDNRESGELFF
J gene: TRBJ1-6; D gene: .; V gene: TRBV5-1; clone size: .; CDR3 DNA: TGCGCCAGCAGCTTAGACGACCCGGGGATTGGTTCACCCCTCCACTTT; CDR3 protein: CASSLDDPGIGSPLHF
J gene: TRBJ2-3; D gene: TRBD2; V gene: TRBV4-3; clone size: .; CDR3 DNA: TGCGCCAGCAGCCAAGATACACTAGCGGGGAGACTCACAGATACGCAGTATTTT; CDR3 protein: CASSQDTLAGRLTDTQYF
J gene: TRBJ2-6; D gene: TRBD2; V gene: TRBV5-4; clone size: .; CDR3 DNA: TGTGCCAGCAGCTTGGCAAGCGGGGCGAGCTCTGGGGCCAACGTCCTGACTTTC; CDR3 protein: CASSLASGASSGANVLTF
J gene: TRBJ1-6; D gene: .; V gene: TRBV5-6; clone size: once; CDR3 DNA: TGTGCCAGCACCAAAAGCGTGGGGGGCGGTTCACCCCTCCACTTT; CDR3 protein: CASTKSVGGGSPLHF
J gene: TRBJ2-7; D gene: .; V gene: TRBV6-5; clone size: .; CDR3 DNA: TGTGCCAGCAGCTACGGGGGCCGAAACACCTACGAGCAGTACTTC; CDR3 protein: CASSYGGRNTYEQYF
J gene: TRBJ1-2; D gene: TRBD1; V gene: TRBV18; clone size: .; CDR3 DNA: TGTGCCAGCTCACGGCAAACAGGGGCTGGGGGCTATGGCTACACCTTC; CDR3 protein: CASSRQTGAGGYGYTF
J gene: TRBJ2-1; D gene: TRBD1; V gene: TRBV6-2/TRBV6-3; clone size: .; CDR3 DNA: TGTGCCAGCAGTTACTCGATAGGACAGGGCTACAATGAGCAGTTCTTC; CDR3 protein: CASSYSIGQGYNEQFF
J gene: TRBJ1-1; D gene: TRBD1; V gene: TRBV27; clone size: .; CDR3 DNA: TGTGCCAGCAGTTTGGGACAGGGAGAGGACACTGAAGCTTTCTTT; CDR3 protein: CASSLGQGEDTEAFF
J gene: TRBJ1-1; D gene: .; V gene: TRBV7-9; clone size: once; CDR3 DNA: TGTGCCAGCAGCTTAAACGGGGGGCCAACCTCAGAAGCTTTCTTT; CDR3 protein: CASSLNGGPTSEAFF
J gene: TRBJ1-6; D gene: .; V gene: TRBV30; clone size: once; CDR3 DNA: TGTGCCTGGAGTGTAGGGAATTATAATTCACCCCTCCACTTT; CDR3 protein: CAWSVGNYNSPLHF
J gene: TRBJ2-7; D gene: .; V gene: TRBV3-1/TRBV3-2; clone size: .; CDR3 DNA: TGTGCCAGCAGCCAAGATCCGTACAGCTCCTACGAGCAGTACTTC; CDR3 protein: CASSQDPYSSYEQYF
J gene: TRBJ2-7; D gene: .; V gene: TRBV7-2; clone size: once; CDR3 DNA: TGTGCCAGCAGCTTAGGGTCAGATTCCTACGAGCAGTACTTC; CDR3 protein: CASSLGSDSYEQYF
J gene: TRBJ2-3; D gene: .; V gene: TRBV21-1; clone size: once; CDR3 DNA: TGTGCCAGCAGCAAGGGGACAGACTGTACAGATACGCAGTATTTT; CDR3 protein: CASSKGTDCTDTQYF
J gene: TRBJ1-4; D gene: TRBD1; V gene: TRBV5-1; clone size: .; CDR3 DNA: TGCGCCAGCAGCCCGGCAGACAGGGGGTTTGAAAAACTGTTTTTT; CDR3 protein: CASSPADRGFEKLFF
J gene: TRBJ2-3; D gene: .; V gene: TRBV7-3; clone size: .; CDR3 DNA: TGTGCCAGCAGCCCAAACAGGGGAGGGGGTGGAGATACGCAGTATTTT; CDR3 protein: CASSPNRGGGGDTQYF
J gene: TRBJ1-4; D gene: .; V gene: TRBV25-1; clone size: once; CDR3 DNA: TGTGCCAGCAGTGAATTAGCGGGAAGATCAACTAATGAAAAACTGTTTTTT; CDR3 protein: CASSELAGRSTNEKLFF
J gene: TRBJ1-4; D gene: .; V gene: TRBV5-5; clone size: .; CDR3 DNA: TGTGCCAGCAGCTTGGCCGGCACTTATGAAAAACTGTTTTTT; CDR3 protein: CASSLAGTYEKLFF
J gene: TRBJ1-5; D gene: .; V gene: TRBV3-1/TRBV3-2; clone size: once; CDR3 DNA: TGTGCCAGCAGCCATGGGGCGGGGCGAAATCAGCCCCAGCATTTT; CDR3 protein: CASSHGAGRNQPQHF
J gene: TRBJ1-2; D gene: TRBD1; V gene: TRBV3-1/TRBV3-2; clone size: .; CDR3 DNA: TGTGCCAGCAGCCGGACAGGCTATGGCTACACCTTC; CDR3 protein: CASSRTGYGYTF
J gene: TRBJ1-6; D gene: .; V gene: TRBV19; clone size: .; CDR3 DNA: TGTGCCAGTAGGACCACCGGGGGGGATACGAATTCACCCCTCCACTTT; CDR3 protein: CASRTTGGDTNSPLHF
J gene: TRBJ1-4; D gene: TRBD1; V gene: TRBV5-1; clone size: few; CDR3 DNA: TGCGCCAGCAGCCTATTAGGACAGGTCGATTATGAAAAACTGTTTTTT; CDR3 protein: CASSLLGQVDYEKLFF
J gene: TRBJ1-4; D gene: .; V gene: TRBV30; clone size: .; CDR3 DNA: TGTGCCTGGAGCAGGGGAACTAATGAAAAACTGTTTTTT; CDR3 protein: CAWSRGTNEKLFF
J gene: TRBJ2-7; D gene: .; V gene: TRBV7-2; clone size: once; CDR3 DNA: TGTGCCAGCAGCTTAGACGTACGGGGTCCGTACGAGCAGTACTTC; CDR3 protein: CASSLDVRGPYEQYF
J gene: TRBJ2-4; D gene: .; V gene: TRBV2; clone size: .; CDR3 DNA: TGTGCCAGCAGTGGACAGCCTGGGGCCAAAAACATTCAGTACTTC; CDR3 protein: CASSGQPGAKNIQYF
J gene: TRBJ2-3; D gene: TRBD2; V gene: TRBV7-3; clone size: .; CDR3 DNA: TGTGCCAGCAGCTCACGACTAGCGTCGACAGATACGCAGTATTTT; CDR3 protein: CASSSRLASTDTQYF